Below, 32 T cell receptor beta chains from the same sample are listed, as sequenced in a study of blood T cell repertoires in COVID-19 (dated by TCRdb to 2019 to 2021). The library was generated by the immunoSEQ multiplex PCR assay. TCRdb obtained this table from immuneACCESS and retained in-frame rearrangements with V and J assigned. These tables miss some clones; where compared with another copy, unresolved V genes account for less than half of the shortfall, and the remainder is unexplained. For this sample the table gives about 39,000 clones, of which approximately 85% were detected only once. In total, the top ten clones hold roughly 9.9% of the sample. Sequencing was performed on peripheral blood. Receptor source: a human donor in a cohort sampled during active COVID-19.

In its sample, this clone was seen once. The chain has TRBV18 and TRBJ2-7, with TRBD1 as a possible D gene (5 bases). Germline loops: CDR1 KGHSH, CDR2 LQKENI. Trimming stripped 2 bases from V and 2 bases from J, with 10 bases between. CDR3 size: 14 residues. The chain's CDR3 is CASSPVTEAYEQYF. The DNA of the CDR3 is TGTGCCAGCTCACCAGTGACAGAGGCCTACGAGCAGTACTTC.

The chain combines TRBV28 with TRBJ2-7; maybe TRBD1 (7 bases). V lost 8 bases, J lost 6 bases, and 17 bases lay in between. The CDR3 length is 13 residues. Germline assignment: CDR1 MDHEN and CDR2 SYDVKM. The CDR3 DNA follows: TGTGCCAGCCGATCCCAGGGGGGTGGCGAGCAGTACTTC. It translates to CASRSQGGGEQYF. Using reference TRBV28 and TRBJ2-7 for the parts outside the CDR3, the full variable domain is DVKVTQSSRYLVKRTGEKVFLECVQDMDHENMFWYRQDPGLGLRLIYFSYDVKMKEKGDIPEGYSVSREKKERFSLILESASTNQTSMYLCASRSQGGGEQYFGPGTRLTVT.

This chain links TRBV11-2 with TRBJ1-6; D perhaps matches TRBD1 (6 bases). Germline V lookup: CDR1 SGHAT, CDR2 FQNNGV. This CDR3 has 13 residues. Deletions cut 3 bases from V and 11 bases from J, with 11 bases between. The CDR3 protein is CASSLGHEAPLHF. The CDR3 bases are TGTGCCAGCAGCTTGGGACATGAAGCACCCCTCCACTTT.

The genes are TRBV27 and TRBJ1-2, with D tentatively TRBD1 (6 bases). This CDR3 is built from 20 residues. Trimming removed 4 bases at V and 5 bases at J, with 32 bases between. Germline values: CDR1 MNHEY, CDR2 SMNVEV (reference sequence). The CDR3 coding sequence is TGTGCCAGCAGTTCCCGCCCGGGACAAGGGCCCAGCGGGGGTAAATATGGCTACACCTTC. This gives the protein CASSSRPGQGPSGGKYGYTF.

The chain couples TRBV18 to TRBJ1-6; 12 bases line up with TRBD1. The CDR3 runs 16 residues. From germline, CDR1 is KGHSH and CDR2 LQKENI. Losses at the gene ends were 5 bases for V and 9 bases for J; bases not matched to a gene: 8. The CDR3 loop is CASSYEGQGASSPLHF. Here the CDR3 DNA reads TGTGCCAGCTCATACGAGGGACAGGGGGCGAGTTCACCCCTCCACTTT.

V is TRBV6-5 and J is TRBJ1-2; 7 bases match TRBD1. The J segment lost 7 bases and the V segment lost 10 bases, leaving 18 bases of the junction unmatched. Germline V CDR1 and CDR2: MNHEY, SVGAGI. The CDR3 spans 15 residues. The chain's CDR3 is CATHLLQGGFFGYTF. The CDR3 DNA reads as TGTGCCACCCACCTACTGCAGGGGGGATTTTTTGGCTACACCTTC.

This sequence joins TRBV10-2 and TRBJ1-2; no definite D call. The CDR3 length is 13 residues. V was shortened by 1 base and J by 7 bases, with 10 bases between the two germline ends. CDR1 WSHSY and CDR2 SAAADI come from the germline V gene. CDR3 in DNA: TGCGCCAGCAGTGAGTTCGGGGAACCTGGCTACACCTTC. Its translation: CASSEFGEPGYTF.

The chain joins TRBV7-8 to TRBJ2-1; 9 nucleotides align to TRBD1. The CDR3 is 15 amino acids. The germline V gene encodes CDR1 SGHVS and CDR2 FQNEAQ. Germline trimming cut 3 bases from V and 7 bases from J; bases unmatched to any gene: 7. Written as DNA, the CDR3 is TGTGCCAGCAGCTTCGCCGGGACAGGGTGGAATGAGCAGTTCTTC. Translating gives CASSFAGTGWNEQFF. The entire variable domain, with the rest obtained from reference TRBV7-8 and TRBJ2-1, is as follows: GAGVSQSPRYKVAKRGQDVALRCDPISGHVSLFWYQQALGQGPEFLTYFQNEAQLDKSGLPSDRFFAERPEGSVSTLKIQRTQQEDSAVYLCASSFAGTGWNEQFFGPGTRLTVL.

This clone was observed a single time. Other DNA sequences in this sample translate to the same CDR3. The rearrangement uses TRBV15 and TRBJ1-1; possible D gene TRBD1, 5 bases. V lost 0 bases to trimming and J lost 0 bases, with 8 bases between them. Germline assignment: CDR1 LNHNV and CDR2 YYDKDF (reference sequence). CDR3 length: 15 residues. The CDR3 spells CATSRERTLNTEAFF. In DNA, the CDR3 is TGTGCCACCAGCAGAGAACGGACATTGAACACTGAAGCTTTCTTT.

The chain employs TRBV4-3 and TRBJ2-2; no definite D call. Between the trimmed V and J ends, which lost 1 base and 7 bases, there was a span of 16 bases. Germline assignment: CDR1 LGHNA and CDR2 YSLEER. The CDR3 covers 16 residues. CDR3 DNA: TGCGCCAGCAGCCAAGGTGGCGGCTGGCCGGACGGGGAGCTGTTTTTT. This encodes CASSQGGGWPDGELFF.

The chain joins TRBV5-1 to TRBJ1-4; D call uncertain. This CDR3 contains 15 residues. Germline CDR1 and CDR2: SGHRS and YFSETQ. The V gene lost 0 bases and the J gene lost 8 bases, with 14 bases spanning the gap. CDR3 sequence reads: CASSLESPGMEKLFF. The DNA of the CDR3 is TGCGCCAGCAGCTTGGAATCGCCAGGAATGGAAAAACTGTTTTTT.

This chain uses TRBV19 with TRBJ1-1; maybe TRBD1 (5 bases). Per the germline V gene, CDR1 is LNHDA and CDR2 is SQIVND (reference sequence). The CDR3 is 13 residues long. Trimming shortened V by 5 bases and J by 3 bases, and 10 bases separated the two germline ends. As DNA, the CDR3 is TGTGCCAGTAGTCCCGACAGAGACACTGAAGCTTTCTTT. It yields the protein CASSPDRDTEAFF.

The CDR3 DNA follows: TGTGCCACTAGTAATGGGGGGGCCTACGAGCAGTACTTC. Translating it yields CATSNGGAYEQYF. The chain carries TRBV27 and TRBJ2-7; TRBD2 aligns across 7 bases. CDR1 and CDR2 (germline): MNHEY, SMNVEV (reference sequence). The CDR3 has 13 residues. Germline trimming cut 10 bases from V and 2 bases from J; bases unmatched to any gene: 8.

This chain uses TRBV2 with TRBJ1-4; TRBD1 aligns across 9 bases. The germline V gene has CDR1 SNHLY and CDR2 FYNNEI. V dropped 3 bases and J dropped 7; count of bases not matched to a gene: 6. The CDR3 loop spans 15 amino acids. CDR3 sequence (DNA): TGTGCCAGCAGTGACCTCGACAGGGGGGGTGAAAAACTGTTTTTT. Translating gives CASSDLDRGGEKLFF.

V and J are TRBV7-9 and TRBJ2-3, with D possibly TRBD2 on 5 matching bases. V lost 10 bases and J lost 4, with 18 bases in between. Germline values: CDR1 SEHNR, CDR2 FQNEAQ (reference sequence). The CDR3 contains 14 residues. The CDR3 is CATSPRVAADTQYF. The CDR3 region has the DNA TGTGCCACCTCCCCGAGGGTTGCAGCAGATACGCAGTATTTT. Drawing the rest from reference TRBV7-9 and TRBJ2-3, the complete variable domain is DTGVSQNPRHKITKRGQNVTFRCDPISEHNRLYWYRQTLGQGPEFLTYFQNEAQLEKSRLLSDRFSAERPKGSFSTLEIQRTEQGDSAMYLCATSPRVAADTQYFGPGTRLTVL.

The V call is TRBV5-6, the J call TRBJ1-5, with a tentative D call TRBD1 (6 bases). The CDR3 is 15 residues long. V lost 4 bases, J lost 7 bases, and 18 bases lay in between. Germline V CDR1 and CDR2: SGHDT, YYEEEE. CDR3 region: CASSLRQVVGQPQHF. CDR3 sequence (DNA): TGTGCCAGCAGCCTACGACAGGTAGTAGGCCAGCCCCAGCATTTT.

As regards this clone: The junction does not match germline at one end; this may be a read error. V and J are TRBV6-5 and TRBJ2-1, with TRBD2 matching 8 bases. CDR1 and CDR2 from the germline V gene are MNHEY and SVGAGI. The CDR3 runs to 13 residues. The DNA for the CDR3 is TGTGCCAGCAGCCCCGGGACTAGTGAACGCATGGTCTTC. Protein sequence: CASSPGTSERMVF.

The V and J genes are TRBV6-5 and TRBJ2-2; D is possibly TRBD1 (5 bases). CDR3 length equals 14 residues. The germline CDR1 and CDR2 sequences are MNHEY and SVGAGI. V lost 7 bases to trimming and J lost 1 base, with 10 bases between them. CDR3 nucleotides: TGTGCCAGCATTCCCACAGGGAACACCGGGGAGCTGTTTTTT. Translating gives CASIPTGNTGELFF.

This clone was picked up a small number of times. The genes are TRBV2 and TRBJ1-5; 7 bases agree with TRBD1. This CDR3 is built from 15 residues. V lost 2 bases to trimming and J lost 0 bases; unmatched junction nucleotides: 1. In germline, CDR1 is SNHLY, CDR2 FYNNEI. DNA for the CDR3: TGTGCCAGCAGTGAACAGGGGGATAGCAATCAGCCCCAGCATTTT. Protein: CASSEQGDSNQPQHF.

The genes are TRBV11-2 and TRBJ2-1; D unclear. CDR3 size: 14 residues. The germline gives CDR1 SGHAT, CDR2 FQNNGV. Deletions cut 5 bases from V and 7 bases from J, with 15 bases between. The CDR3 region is CASSPKDPGNEQFF. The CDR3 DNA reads TGTGCCAGCAGCCCCAAGGATCCGGGTAATGAGCAGTTCTTC.

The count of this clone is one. The CDR3: CASSQWDRDTGNTIYF. The CDR3 bases are TGTGCCAGCAGCCAATGGGACCGGGACACTGGAAACACCATATATTTT. The chain has TRBV4-2 and TRBJ1-3; possibly TRBD1 for D (6 bases). Trimming removed 2 bases from V and 2 bases from J, with 13 bases in between. Germline V lookup: CDR1 LGHNA, CDR2 YNFKEQ. This CDR3 contains 16 residues.

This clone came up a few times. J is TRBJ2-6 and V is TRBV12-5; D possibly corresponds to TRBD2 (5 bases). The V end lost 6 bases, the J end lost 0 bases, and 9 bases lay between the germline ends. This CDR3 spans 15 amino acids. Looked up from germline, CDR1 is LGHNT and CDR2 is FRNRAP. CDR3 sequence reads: CASGPGSSGANVLTF. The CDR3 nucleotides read TGTGCTAGTGGCCCTGGGAGCTCTGGGGCCAACGTCCTGACTTTC.

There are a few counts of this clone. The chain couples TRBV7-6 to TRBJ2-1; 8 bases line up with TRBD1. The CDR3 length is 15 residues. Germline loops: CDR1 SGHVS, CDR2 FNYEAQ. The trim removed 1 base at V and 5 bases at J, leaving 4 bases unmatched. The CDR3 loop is CASSLEAGGHNEQFF. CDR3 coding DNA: TGTGCCAGCAGCTTAGAGGCAGGGGGCCACAATGAGCAGTTCTTC.

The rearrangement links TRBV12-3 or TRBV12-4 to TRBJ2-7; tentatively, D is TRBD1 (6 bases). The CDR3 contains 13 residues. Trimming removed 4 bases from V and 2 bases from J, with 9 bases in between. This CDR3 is CASSSGQTYEQYF. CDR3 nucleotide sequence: TGTGCCAGCAGTTCCGGACAGACCTACGAGCAGTACTTC.

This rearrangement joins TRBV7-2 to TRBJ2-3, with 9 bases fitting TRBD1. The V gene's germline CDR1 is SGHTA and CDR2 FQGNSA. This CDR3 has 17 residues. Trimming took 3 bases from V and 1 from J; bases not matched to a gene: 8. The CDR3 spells CASSLRYRGLGTDTQYF. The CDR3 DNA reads TGTGCCAGCAGCTTGCGGTACAGGGGGCTTGGCACAGATACGCAGTATTTT. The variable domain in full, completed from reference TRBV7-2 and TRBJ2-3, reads GAGVSQSPSNKVTEKGKDVELRCDPISGHTALYWYRQSLGQGLEFLIYFQGNSAPDKSGLPSDRFSAERTGGSVSTLTIQRTQQEDSAVYLCASSLRYRGLGTDTQYFGPGTRLTVL.

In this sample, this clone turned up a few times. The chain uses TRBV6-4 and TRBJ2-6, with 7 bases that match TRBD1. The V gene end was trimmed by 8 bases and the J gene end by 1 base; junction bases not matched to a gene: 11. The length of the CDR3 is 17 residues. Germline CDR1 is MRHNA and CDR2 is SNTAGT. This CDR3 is CASSPRQGSSGANVLTF. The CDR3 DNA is TGTGCCAGCTCCCCGAGACAGGGTTCGTCTGGGGCCAACGTCCTGACTTTC.

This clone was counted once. The CDR3 DNA reads as TGTGCCAGCAGCCAGAGACAGGGGAACTATGGCTACACCTTC. It translates to CASSQRQGNYGYTF. V gene TRBV14 combines with J gene TRBJ1-2; 8 nucleotides align to TRBD1. The trim removed 3 bases at V and 2 bases at J, leaving 2 bases unmatched. Germline V gene sequence: CDR1 SGHDN, CDR2 FVKESK. The CDR3 loop spans 14 amino acids.

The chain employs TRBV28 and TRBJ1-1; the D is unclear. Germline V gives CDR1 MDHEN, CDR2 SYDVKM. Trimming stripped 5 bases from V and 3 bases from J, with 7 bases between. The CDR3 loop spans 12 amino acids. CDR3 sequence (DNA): TGTGCCAGCAGTCCATTTTACACTGAAGCTTTCTTT. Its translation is CASSPFYTEAFF.

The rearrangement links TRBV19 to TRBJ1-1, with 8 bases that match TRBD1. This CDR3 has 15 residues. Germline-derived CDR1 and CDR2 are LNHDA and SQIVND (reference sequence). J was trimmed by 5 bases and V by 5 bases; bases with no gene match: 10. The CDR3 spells CASSFSDRVLTEAFF. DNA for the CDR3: TGTGCCAGTAGTTTCTCGGACAGGGTACTTACTGAAGCTTTCTTT.

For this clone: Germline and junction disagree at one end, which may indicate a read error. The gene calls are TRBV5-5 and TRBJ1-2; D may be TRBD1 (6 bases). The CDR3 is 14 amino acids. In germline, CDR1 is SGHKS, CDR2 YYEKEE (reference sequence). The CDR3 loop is CASTLGPGDYGYTF. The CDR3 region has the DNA TGTGCCAGCACCTTGGGCCCAGGGGACTATGGCTACACCTTC.

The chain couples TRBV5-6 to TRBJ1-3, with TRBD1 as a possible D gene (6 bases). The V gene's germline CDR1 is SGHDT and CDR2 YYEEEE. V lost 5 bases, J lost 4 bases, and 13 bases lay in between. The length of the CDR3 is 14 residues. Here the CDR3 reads CASRAIGQGNTIYF. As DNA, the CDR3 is TGTGCCAGCAGAGCTATCGGACAGGGAAACACCATATATTTT. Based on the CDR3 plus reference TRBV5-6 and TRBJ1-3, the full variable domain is DAGVTQSPTHLIKTRGQQVTLRCSPKSGHDTVSWYQQALGQGPQFIFQYYEEEERQRGNFPDRFSGHQFPNYSSELNVNALLLGDSALYLCASRAIGQGNTIYFGEGSWLTVV.

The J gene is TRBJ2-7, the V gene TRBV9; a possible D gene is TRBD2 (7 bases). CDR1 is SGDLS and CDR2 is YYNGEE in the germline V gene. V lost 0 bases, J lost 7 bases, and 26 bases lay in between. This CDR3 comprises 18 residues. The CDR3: CASSVGLAGALGEGEQYF. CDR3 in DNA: TGTGCCAGCAGCGTAGGTCTCGCGGGGGCCTTGGGAGAGGGGGAGCAGTACTTC.